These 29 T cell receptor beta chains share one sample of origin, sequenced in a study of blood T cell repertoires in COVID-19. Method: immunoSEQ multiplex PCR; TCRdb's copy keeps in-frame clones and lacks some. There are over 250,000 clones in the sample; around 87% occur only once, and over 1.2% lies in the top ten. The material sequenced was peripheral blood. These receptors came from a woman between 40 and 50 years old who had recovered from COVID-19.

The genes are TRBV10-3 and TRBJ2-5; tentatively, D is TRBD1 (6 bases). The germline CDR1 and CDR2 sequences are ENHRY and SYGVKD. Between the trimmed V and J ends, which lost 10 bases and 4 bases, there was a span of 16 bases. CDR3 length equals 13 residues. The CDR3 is CATQQGGGETQYF. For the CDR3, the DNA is TGTGCCACCCAACAGGGCGGAGGAGAGACCCAGTACTTC.

CDR3 protein: CASSVDGVYYGYTF. As DNA, the CDR3 is TGTGCCAGCAGCGTAGACGGGGTCTACTATGGCTACACCTTC. The chain carries TRBV9 and TRBJ1-2; D uncertain. V was clipped by 0 bases and J by 3 bases, with 9 bases between them. From germline, CDR1 is SGDLS and CDR2 YYNGEE. The CDR3 runs 14 residues. Full variable domain (remainder filled in from reference TRBV9 and TRBJ1-2): DSGVTQTPKHLITATGQRVTLRCSPRSGDLSVYWYQQSLDQGLQFLIQYYNGEERAKGNILERFSAQQFPDLHSELNLSSLELGDSALYFCASSVDGVYYGYTFGSGTRLTVV.

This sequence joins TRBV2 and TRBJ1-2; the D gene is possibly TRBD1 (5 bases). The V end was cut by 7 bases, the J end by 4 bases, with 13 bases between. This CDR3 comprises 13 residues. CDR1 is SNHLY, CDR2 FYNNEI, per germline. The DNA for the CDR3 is TGTGCCAGCACGGGGGGGACCTCCTATGGCTACACCTTC. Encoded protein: CASTGGTSYGYTF.

CDR3 in amino acids: CASGRRDRDYNEQFF. As DNA, the CDR3 is TGTGCCAGCGGGAGGAGGGACAGAGACTACAATGAGCAGTTCTTC. The rearrangement links TRBV6-5 to TRBJ2-1, with a possible D match to TRBD1 (7 bases). V was pared by 8 bases and J by 3 bases, with 17 bases between. Looked up from germline, CDR1 is MNHEY and CDR2 is SVGAGI. The CDR3 runs to 15 residues.

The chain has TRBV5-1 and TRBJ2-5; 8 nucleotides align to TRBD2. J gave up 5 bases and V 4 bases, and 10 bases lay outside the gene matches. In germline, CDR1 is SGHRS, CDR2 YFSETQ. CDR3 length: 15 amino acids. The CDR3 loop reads CASSRRTSRAETQYF. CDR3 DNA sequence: TGCGCCAGCAGCCGAAGGACTAGCCGGGCGGAGACCCAGTACTTC.

CDR3 in DNA: TGTGCCAGCAGGCGGGACCCTCAAAGGTTTTACGAGCAGTACTTC. Encoded protein: CASRRDPQRFYEQYF. The chain joins TRBV27 to TRBJ2-7; possible D gene TRBD2, 6 bases. V lost 6 bases to trimming and J lost 4 bases, with 19 bases between them. CDR1 MNHEY and CDR2 SMNVEV come from the germline V gene (reference sequence). The CDR3 consists of 15 residues.

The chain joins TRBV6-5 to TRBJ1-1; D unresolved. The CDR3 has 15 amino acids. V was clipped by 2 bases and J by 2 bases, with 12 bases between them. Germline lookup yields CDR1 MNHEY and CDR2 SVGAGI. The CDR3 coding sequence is TGTGCCAGCAGTTACGTGAGGGCAGGAAACACTGAAGCTTTCTTT. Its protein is CASSYVRAGNTEAFF.

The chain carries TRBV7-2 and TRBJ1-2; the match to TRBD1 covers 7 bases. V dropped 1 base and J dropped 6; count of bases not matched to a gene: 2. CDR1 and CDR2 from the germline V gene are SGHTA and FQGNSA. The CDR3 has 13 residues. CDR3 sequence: CASSLETGHGYTF. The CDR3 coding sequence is TGTGCCAGCAGCTTAGAGACAGGGCATGGCTACACCTTC.

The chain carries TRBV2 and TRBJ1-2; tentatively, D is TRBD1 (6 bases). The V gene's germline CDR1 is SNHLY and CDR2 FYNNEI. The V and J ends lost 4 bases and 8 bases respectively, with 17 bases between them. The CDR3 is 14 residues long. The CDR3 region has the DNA TGTGCCAGCAGTGTAGTCAGGGGAGAATCCGGCTACACCTTC. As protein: CASSVVRGESGYTF.

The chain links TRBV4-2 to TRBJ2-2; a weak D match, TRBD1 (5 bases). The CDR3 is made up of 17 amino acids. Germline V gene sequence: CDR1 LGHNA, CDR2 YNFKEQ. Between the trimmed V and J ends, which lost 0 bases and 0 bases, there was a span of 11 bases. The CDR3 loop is CASSQDPQESNTGELFF. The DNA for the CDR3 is TGTGCCAGCAGCCAAGATCCACAGGAGTCGAACACCGGGGAGCTGTTTTTT.

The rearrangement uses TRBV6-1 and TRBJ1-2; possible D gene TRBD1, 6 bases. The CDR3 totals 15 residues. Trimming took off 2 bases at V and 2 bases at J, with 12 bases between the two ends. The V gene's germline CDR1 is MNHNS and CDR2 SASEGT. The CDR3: CASSELVGANYGYTF. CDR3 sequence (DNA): TGTGCCAGCAGTGAACTTGTGGGGGCGAACTATGGCTACACCTTC.

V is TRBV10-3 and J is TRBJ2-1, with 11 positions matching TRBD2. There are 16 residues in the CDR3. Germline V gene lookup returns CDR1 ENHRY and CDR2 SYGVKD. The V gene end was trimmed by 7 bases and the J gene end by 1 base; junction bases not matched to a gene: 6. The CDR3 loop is CAIMEPSGGSYNEQFF. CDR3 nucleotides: TGTGCCATCATGGAGCCTAGCGGGGGGTCCTACAATGAGCAGTTCTTC.

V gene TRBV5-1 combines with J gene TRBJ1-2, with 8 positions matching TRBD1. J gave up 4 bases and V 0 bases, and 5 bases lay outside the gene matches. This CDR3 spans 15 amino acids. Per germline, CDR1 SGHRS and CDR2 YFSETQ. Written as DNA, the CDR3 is TGCGCCAGCAGCTTGGCAGGGGGCTTTTCCTATGGCTACACCTTC. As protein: CASSLAGGFSYGYTF.

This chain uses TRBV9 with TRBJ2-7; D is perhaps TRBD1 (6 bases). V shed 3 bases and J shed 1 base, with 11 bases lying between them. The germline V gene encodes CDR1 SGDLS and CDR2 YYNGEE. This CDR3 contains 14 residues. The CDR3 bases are TGTGCCAGCAGCGCCGGGACACTGTCCTACGAGCAGTACTTC. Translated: CASSAGTLSYEQYF.

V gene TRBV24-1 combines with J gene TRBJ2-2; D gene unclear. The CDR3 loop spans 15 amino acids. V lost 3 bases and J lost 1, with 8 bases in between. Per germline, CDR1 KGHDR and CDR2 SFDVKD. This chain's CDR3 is CATSDPTKNTGELFF. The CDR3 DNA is TGTGCCACCAGTGATCCGACAAAGAACACCGGGGAGCTGTTTTTT.

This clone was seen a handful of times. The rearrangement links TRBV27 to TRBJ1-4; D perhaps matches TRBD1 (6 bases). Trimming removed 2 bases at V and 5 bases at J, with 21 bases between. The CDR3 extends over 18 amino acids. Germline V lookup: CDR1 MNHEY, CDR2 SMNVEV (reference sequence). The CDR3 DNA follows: TGTGCCAGCAGTTTAAGGGGGGGACGGTTTTCCTCGAATGAAAAACTGTTTTTT. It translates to CASSLRGGRFSSNEKLFF. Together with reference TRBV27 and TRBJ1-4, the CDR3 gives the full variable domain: EAQVTQNPRYLITVTGKKLTVTCSQNMNHEYMSWYRQDPGLGLRQIYYSMNVEVTDKGDVPEGYKVSRKEKRNFPLILESPSPNQTSLYFCASSLRGGRFSSNEKLFFGSGTQLSVL.

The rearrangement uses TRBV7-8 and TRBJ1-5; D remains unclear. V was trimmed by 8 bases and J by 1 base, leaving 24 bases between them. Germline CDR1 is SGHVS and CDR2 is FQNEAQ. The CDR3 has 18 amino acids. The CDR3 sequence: CASPFLLGEGLSNQPQHF. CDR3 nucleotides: TGTGCCAGCCCCTTCCTACTTGGGGAGGGTCTAAGCAATCAGCCCCAGCATTTT.

The CDR3 here is CASSVLGQEQETQYF. The CDR3 DNA follows: TGTGCCAGCAGTGTACTGGGACAGGAACAAGAGACCCAGTACTTC. The V gene is TRBV2, the J gene TRBJ2-5; 8 bases match TRBD1. Trimming at V came to 4 bases and at J to 2 bases, leaving 6 bases not matched to a gene. CDR1 and CDR2 (germline): SNHLY, FYNNEI. The CDR3 spans 15 residues.

The CDR3 loop reads CASSRWGGSNYGYTF. In nucleotides, the CDR3 is TGTGCCAGCAGCCGGTGGGGAGGGTCTAACTATGGCTACACCTTC. J is TRBJ1-2 and V is TRBV7-9; D unresolved. Between the trimmed V and J ends, which lost 5 bases and 0 bases, there was a span of 13 bases. The germline V gene encodes CDR1 SEHNR and CDR2 FQNEAQ (reference sequence). The length of the CDR3 is 15 residues.

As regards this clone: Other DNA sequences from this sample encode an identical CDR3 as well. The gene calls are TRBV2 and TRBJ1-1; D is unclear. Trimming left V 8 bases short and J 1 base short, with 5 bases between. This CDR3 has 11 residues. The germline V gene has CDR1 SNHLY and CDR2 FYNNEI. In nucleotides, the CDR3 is TGTGCCAGCCGGGGGAACACTGAAGCTTTCTTT. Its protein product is CASRGNTEAFF.

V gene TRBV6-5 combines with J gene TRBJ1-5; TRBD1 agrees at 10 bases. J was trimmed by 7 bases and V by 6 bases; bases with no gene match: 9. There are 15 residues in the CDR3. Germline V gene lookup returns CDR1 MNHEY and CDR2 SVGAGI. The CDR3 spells CASRGRQGAGQPQHF. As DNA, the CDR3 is TGTGCCAGCAGGGGACGACAGGGGGCCGGGCAGCCCCAGCATTTT.

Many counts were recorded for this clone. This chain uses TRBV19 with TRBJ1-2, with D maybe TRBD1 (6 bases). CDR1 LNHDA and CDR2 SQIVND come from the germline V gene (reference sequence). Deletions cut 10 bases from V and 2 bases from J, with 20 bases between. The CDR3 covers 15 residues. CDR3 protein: CATLRYYRDNYGYTF. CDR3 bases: TGTGCCACCCTCCGATACTACAGGGACAACTATGGCTACACCTTC.

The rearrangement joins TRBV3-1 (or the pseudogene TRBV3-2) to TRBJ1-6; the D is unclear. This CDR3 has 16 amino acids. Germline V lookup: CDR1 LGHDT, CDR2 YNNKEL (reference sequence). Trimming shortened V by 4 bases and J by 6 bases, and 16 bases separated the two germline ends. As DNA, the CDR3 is TGTGCCAGCAGCCGCCGACTGGGTTCGGGTAATTCACCCCTCCACTTT. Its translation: CASSRRLGSGNSPLHF.

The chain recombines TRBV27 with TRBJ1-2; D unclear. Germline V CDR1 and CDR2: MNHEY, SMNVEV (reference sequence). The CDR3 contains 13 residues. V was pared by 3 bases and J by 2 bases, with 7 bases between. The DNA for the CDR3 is TGTGCCAGCAGTTTCTCGGTCAACTATGGCTACACCTTC. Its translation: CASSFSVNYGYTF.

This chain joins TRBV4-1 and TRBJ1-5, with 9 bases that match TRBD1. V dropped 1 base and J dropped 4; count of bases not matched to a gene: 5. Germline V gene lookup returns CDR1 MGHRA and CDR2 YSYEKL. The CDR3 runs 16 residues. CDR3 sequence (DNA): TGCGCCAGCAGCCAAGCCCTCGGGACAGGGAATCAGCCCCAGCATTTT. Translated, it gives CASSQALGTGNQPQHF.

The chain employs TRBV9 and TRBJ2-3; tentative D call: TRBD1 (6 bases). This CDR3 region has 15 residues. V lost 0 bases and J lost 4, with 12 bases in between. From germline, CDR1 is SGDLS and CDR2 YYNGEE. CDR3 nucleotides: TGTGCCAGCAGCGTAGGGGCAGGGGACGCAGATACGCAGTATTTT. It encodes CASSVGAGDADTQYF.

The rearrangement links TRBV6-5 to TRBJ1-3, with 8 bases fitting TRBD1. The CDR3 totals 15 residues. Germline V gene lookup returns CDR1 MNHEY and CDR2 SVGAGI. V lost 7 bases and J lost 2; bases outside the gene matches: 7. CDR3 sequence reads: CASMRGRGPGNTIYF. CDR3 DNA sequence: TGTGCCAGCATGAGAGGCAGGGGGCCTGGAAACACCATATATTTT.

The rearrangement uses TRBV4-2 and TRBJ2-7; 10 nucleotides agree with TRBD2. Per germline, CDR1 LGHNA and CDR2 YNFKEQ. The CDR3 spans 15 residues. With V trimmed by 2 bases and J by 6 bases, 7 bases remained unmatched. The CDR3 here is CASSQPGLAKTEQYF. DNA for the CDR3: TGTGCCAGCAGCCAACCGGGACTAGCGAAGACCGAGCAGTACTTC.

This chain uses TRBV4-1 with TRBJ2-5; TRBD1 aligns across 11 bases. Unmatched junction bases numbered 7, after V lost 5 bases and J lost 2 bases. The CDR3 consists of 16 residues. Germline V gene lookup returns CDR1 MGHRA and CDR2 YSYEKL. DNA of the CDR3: TGCGCCAGCAGCGGACGGGACAGGGGGTGGCAAGAGACCCAGTACTTC. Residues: CASSGRDRGWQETQYF.